The present T cell receptor (beta chain) was sequenced within a study of CD8+CD57+ T cells in acquired aplastic anemia. The wider study: Sorted CD4+ and CD8+ cells gave an average of around 3 ug of DNA. Study-wide results and caveats: Sharing between patients and controls was observed for 25 to 30 CD8+ CDR3 sequences.

This clonotype was detected many times. Its target is unknown. CDR3 and TCR beta VDJ profiling relied on a genomic DNA template. In TCRdb, the reads were re-called with MiXCR into one record per CDR3 protein. The data show 450,000 to 550,000 distinct CDR3 sequences, with around 33% seen just once and roughly 0.89% held by the top ten. All patients picked for sequencing had shown, by flow cytometry, an expansion of CD8+CD57+ cells. Every patient was diagnosed with severe acquired aplastic anemia. The sequence was collected from a human donor with aplastic anemia. Sequencing input: sorted CD4+, CD8+, or CD8+CD57+ T cells (not recorded which) from PBMCs.

CDR3 in amino acids: CSVRQSNYGYTF. The CDR3 nucleotides are TGCAGCGTACGACAGTCTAACTATGGCTACACCTTC. The rearrangement uses TRBV29-1 and TRBJ1-2; D may be TRBD1 (5 bases). Germline-derived CDR1 and CDR2 are SQVTM and ANQGSEA. The germline V and J ends were trimmed by 6 bases and 0 bases, with 8 bases remaining between them. CDR3 length: 12 residues. Filled out from reference TRBV29-1 and TRBJ1-2, the complete variable domain reads SAVISQKPSRDICQRGTSLTIQCQVDSQVTMMFWYRQQPGQSLTLIATANQGSEATYESGFVIDKFPISRPNLTFSTLTVSNMSPEDSSIYLCSVRQSNYGYTFGSGTRLTVV.